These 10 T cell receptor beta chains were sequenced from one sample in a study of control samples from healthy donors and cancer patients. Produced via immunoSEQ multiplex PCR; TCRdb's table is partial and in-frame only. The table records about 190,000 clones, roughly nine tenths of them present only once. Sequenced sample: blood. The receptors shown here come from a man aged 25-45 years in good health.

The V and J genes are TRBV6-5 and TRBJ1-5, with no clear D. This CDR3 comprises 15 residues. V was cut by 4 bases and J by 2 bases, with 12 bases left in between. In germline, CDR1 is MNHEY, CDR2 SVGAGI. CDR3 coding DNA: TGTGCCAGCAGTTCCGATCTGGGCGGCAATCAGCCCCAGCATTTT. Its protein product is CASSSDLGGNQPQHF.

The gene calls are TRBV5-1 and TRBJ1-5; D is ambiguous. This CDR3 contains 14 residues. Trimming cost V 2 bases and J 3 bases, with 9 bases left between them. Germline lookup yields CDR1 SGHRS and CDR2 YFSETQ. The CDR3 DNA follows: TGCGCCAGCAGCTTCTCGGGTGACAATCAGCCCCAGCATTTT. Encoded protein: CASSFSGDNQPQHF.

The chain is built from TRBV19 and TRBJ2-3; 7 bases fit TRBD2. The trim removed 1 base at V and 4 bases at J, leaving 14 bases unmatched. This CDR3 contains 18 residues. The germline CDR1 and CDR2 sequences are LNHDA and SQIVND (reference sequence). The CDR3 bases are TGTGCCAGTAGTATAGGGTCTCTTGGCGGGGGAGGGGCAGATACGCAGTATTTT. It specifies CASSIGSLGGGGADTQYF.

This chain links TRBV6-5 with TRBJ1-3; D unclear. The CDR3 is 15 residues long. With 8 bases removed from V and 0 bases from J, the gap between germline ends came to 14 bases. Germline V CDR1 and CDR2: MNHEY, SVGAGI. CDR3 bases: TGTGCCAGCTTAAACAGCCCGAGCTCTGGAAACACCATATATTTT. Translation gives CASLNSPSSGNTIYF.

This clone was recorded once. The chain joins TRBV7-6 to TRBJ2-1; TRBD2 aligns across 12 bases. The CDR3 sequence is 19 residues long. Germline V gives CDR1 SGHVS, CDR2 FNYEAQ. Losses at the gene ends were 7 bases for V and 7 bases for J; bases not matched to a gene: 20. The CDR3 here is CASKPKGLAGGPSGNEQFF. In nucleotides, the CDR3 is TGTGCCAGCAAACCCAAAGGCCTAGCGGGGGGGCCGTCCGGTAATGAGCAGTTCTTC.

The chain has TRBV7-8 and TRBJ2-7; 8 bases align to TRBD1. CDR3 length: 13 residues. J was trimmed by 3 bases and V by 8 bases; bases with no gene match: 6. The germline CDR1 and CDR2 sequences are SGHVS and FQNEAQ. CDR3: CASSDRALYEQYF. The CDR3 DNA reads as TGTGCCAGCTCGGACAGGGCCCTCTACGAGCAGTACTTC. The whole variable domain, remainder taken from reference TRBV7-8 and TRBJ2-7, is GAGVSQSPRYKVAKRGQDVALRCDPISGHVSLFWYQQALGQGPEFLTYFQNEAQLDKSGLPSDRFFAERPEGSVSTLKIQRTQQEDSAVYLCASSDRALYEQYFGPGTRLTVT.

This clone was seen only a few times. The CDR3 DNA follows: TGTGCCAGCAGCTCGAGGGGGGGCTGGTCCTACGAGCAGTACTTC. It encodes CASSSRGGWSYEQYF. The rearrangement links TRBV6-2 or TRBV6-3 to TRBJ2-7, with D possibly being TRBD2 (7 bases). Germline V gene sequence: CDR1 MNHEY, CDR2 SVGEGT. V was pared by 6 bases and J by 1 base, with 16 bases between. CDR3 length equals 15 residues.

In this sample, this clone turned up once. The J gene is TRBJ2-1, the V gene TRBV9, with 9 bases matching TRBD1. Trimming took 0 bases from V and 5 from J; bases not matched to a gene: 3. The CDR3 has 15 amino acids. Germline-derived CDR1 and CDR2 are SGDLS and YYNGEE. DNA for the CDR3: TGTGCCAGCAGCGTAGACAGGGGGCTGAACAATGAGCAGTTCTTC. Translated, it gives CASSVDRGLNNEQFF.

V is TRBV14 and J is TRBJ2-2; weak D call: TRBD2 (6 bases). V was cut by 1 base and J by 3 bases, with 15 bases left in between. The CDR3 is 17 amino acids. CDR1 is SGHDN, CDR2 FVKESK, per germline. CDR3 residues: CASSQAAGRFYTGELFF. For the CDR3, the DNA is TGTGCCAGCAGCCAAGCAGCGGGCAGATTTTACACCGGGGAGCTGTTTTTT. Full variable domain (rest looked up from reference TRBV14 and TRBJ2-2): EAGVTQFPSHSVIEKGQTVTLRCDPISGHDNLYWYRRVMGKEIKFLLHFVKESKQDESGMPNNRFLAERTGGTYSTLKVQPAELEDSGVYFCASSQAAGRFYTGELFFGEGSRLTVL.

The CDR3 loop is CASRPGPAETQYF. DNA for the CDR3: TGTGCCAGCAGACCGGGGCCTGCCGAGACCCAGTACTTC. The V and J genes are TRBV13 and TRBJ2-5, with D tentatively TRBD1 or TRBD2 (5 bases each). The CDR3 sequence is 13 residues long. The germline V gene encodes CDR1 PRHDT and CDR2 FYEKMQ (reference sequence). The V and J ends lost 6 bases and 5 bases respectively, with 13 bases between them. Combining the CDR3 with reference TRBV13 and TRBJ2-5 gives the whole variable domain AAGVIQSPRHLIKEKRETATLKCYPIPRHDTVYWYQQGPGQDPQFLISFYEKMQSDKGSIPDRFSAQQFSDYHSELNMSSLELGDSALYFCASRPGPAETQYFGPGTRLLVL.